In its sample, the clone carrying this TCR beta chain was seen many times. These data originate in a study of T cells in Graves' hyperthyroidism and ophthalmopathy. The CDR3 regions of TCR beta were amplified from RNA transcripts. In the first-round RT-PCR of the TCR CDR3, the HTBI primer set was used. MiXCR, applied by TCRdb to the multiplex PCR reads, yields one record per CDR3 protein. The sample has a few hundred thousand distinct CDR3 sequences, around 14% seen once. V was shortened by 2 bases and J by 3 bases, with 17 bases between the two germline ends. The CDR3 length is 16 residues. Germline CDR1 and CDR2: MDHEN and SYDVKM.

Material for sequencing was blood. This receptor was taken from a woman aged 25 to 45 with Graves' hyperthyroidism. J is TRBJ2-7 and V is TRBV28, with a tentative D call TRBD1 (6 bases). The CDR3 nucleotides read TGTGCCAGCAGTTTAAAGTTCGGGACAAGGTACTACGAGCAGTACTTC. Protein product: CASSLKFGTRYYEQYF.